A selection of T cell receptor beta chains follows, all from one sample in a study of T cell responses to AZD1222 COVID-19 vaccine. Some clones are missing from TCRdb's copy, which holds only in-frame ones; the method was immunoSEQ multiplex PCR. The sample holds more than 110,000 clones. The specimen sequenced was peripheral blood. The receptors here all came from an adult in good health. CDR3s include the opening cysteine and the closing phenylalanine or tryptophan. The D gene is left open where the match is weak.

TRBJ2-7,TRBD2,TRBV3-1/TRBV3-2,TGTGCCAGCAGCCAAGATGTGGGGGGGACCGACGAGCAGTACTTC,CASSQDVGGTDEQYF
TRBJ2-7,TRBD1,TRBV11-3,TGTGCCAGCAGCCCCGGGACAGGGCGATACGAGCAGTACTTC,CASSPGTGRYEQYF
TRBJ2-7,TRBD2,TRBV14,TGTGCCAGCAGCCATGCCGGGGGGGTTACCTACGAGCAGTACTTC,CASSHAGGVTYEQYF
TRBJ1-2,-,TRBV6-1,TGTGCCAGCAGTGAAATGGTCGGCTATGGCTACACCTTC,CASSEMVGYGYTF
TRBJ2-2,TRBD1,TRBV19,TGTGCCAGTAGTATAGCAAGGGGGCGGGCCACCGGGGAGCTGTTTTTT,CASSIARGRATGELFF
TRBJ1-2,-,TRBV18,TGTGCCAGCTCCCCCGGGGTAGAGGTCTATGGCTACACCTTC,CASSPGVEVYGYTF
TRBJ1-2,-,TRBV14,TGTGCCAGCAGGCCACAGGGTTCCTATGGCTACACCTTC,CASRPQGSYGYTF
TRBJ1-4,-,TRBV5-1,TGCGCCAGCAGCTTCGGTACAGCAACTAATGAAAAACTGTTTTTT,CASSFGTATNEKLFF
TRBJ1-2,-,TRBV18,TGTGCCAGCTCACCATATGTGGTGAGGGAGAACTATGGCTACACCTTC,CASSPYVVRENYGYTF
TRBJ1-1,-,TRBV18,TGTGCCAGCTCACCGCGGTGGGGAGAGAACACTGAAGCTTTCTTT,CASSPRWGENTEAFF
TRBJ1-1,-,TRBV5-4,TGTGCCAGCAGCTTGCAGGGTGGGACTGAAGCTTTCTTT,CASSLQGGTEAFF
TRBJ1-5,-,TRBV18,TGTGCCAGCTCACCCGACAGTCGCAATCAGCCCCAGCATTTT,CASSPDSRNQPQHF
TRBJ2-5,TRBD1,TRBV19,TGTGCCAGTAGTGGGGACAGGGAGGAGACCCAGTACTTC,CASSGDREETQYF
TRBJ1-6,TRBD1,TRBV11-2,TGTGCCAGCAGCTTGGGACAGGGGATCGGTTCACCCCTCCACTTT,CASSLGQGIGSPLHF
TRBJ1-1,TRBD1,TRBV7-9,TGTGCCAGCAGCTCCACAGGGGAGAGCACTGAAGCTTTCTTT,CASSSTGESTEAFF
TRBJ1-1,-,TRBV7-8,TGTGCCAGCAGCTGGAACCCGTACACTGAAGCTTTCTTT,CASSWNPYTEAFF
TRBJ1-5,-,TRBV7-2,TGTGCCAGCAGCTCCACGAGCAATCAGCCCCAGCATTTT,CASSSTSNQPQHF
TRBJ1-1,TRBD1,TRBV5-1,TGCGCCAGCAGGGTACCGGGCCAGGGGGACACTGAAGCTTTCTTT,CASRVPGQGDTEAFF
TRBJ1-5,-,TRBV5-1,TGCGCCAGCAGCCGAGAGGGGGACGGAAATCAGCCCCAGCATTTT,CASSREGDGNQPQHF
TRBJ1-1,-,TRBV10-1,TGCGCCAGCAGTGAGTCGAGGCACAGCAGCAAGAACACTGAAGCTTTCTTT,CASSESRHSSKNTEAFF
TRBJ2-7,-,TRBV6-5,TGTGCCAGCAGTTACTGGCCAGGCGACTCCTACGAGCAGTACTTC,CASSYWPGDSYEQYF
TRBJ1-2,-,TRBV18,TGTGCCAGCTCAGGGAATAACTATGGCTACACCTTC,CASSGNNYGYTF
TRBJ2-1,TRBD1,TRBV11-1,TGTGCCAGCAGCCCAGGACAGGTGGGGACAGATGAGCAGTTCTTC,CASSPGQVGTDEQFF
TRBJ1-6,TRBD1,TRBV11-3,TGTGCCAGCAGCTTAGGGAGCTCGACAGGGGATAATTCACCCCTCCACTTT,CASSLGSSTGDNSPLHF
TRBJ2-2,-,TRBV7-2,TGTGCCAGCACCCCTGGGGGCGCCGTGACCGGGGAGCTGTTTTTT,CASTPGGAVTGELFF
TRBJ2-7,-,TRBV19,TGTGCCAGTAGTGAGGGCAGGGCTGGCGAGCAGTACTTC,CASSEGRAGEQYF
TRBJ1-1,-,TRBV3-1/TRBV3-2,TGTGCCAGCAGCCCCTTATCACAGGGAGATACTGAAGCTTTCTTT,CASSPLSQGDTEAFF
TRBJ2-7,-,TRBV6-6,TGTGCCAGCAGCGACTCGTTAATAGGGGGGCAGTACTTC,CASSDSLIGGQYF
TRBJ1-1,-,TRBV19,TGTGCCAGTAGTATAGACAGAATGAACACTGAAGCTTTCTTT,CASSIDRMNTEAFF
TRBJ1-5,-,TRBV29-1,TGCAGCGTTCGATGGGGGAGCAATCAGCCCCAGCATTTT,CSVRWGSNQPQHF
TRBJ2-1,TRBD2,TRBV18,TGTGCCAGCTCGCCAACTAGCGGGGGAGCCAATGAGCAGTTCTTC,CASSPTSGGANEQFF
TRBJ1-4,-,TRBV18,TGTGCCAGCTCACCGCGCGCAACTAATGAAAAACTGTTTTTT,CASSPRATNEKLFF
TRBJ1-1,-,TRBV29-1,TGCAGCGTTGAGGGGGAGGAAGAGAACACTGAAGCTTTCTTT,CSVEGEEENTEAFF
TRBJ1-3,-,TRBV30,TGTGCCTGGAGTGTAGAACGAAGAAACACCATATATTTT,CAWSVERRNTIYF
TRBJ1-5,TRBD1,TRBV6-5,TGTGCCAGCAGTCGCCCGACAGGGATCGGGCCCCAGCATTTT,CASSRPTGIGPQHF
TRBJ1-2,-,TRBV6-6,TGTGCCAGCAGAGGGGGAGAATACTACACCTTC,CASRGGEYYTF
TRBJ1-4,TRBD1,TRBV7-8,TGTGCCAGCAGCCCCCCGGGACAGGAGCTAAATGAAAAACTGTTTTTT,CASSPPGQELNEKLFF
TRBJ1-1,TRBD1,TRBV5-1,TGCGCCAGCAGCTTGGGGGATTTGACAGGGGGTGATGGCACTGAAGCTTTCTTT,CASSLGDLTGGDGTEAFF
TRBJ1-3,-,TRBV28,TGTGCCAGCAGTTTCGGAGGTCACGGAAACACCATATATTTT,CASSFGGHGNTIYF
TRBJ1-1,-,TRBV6-1,TGTGCCAGCAGTGAAGCCAGGGCTTCCGAAGCTTTCTTT,CASSEARASEAFF
TRBJ1-5,-,TRBV28,TGTGCCAGCAGTCTTGGGGGTCGCGTGGACAATCAGCCCCAGCATTTT,CASSLGGRVDNQPQHF
TRBJ2-3,-,TRBV2,TGTGCCAGCAGTCCCTGGATGTCGAGCACAGATACGCAGTATTTT,CASSPWMSSTDTQYF
TRBJ1-3,-,TRBV15,TGTGCCACCAGCAGAGATCGAGGGACTGGAAACACCATATATTTT,CATSRDRGTGNTIYF
TRBJ2-7,-,TRBV7-3,TGTGCCAGCAGCTTAGGGACGTCCCCGGCTGGCGAGCAGTACTTC,CASSLGTSPAGEQYF
TRBJ2-4,-,TRBV6-5,TGTGCCAGCAGCCCAGGCAGGGGACAAAACATTCAGTACTTC,CASSPGRGQNIQYF
TRBJ2-3,-,TRBV18,TGTGCCAGCTCGATCGCCCGAGGTTCAGATACGCAGTATTTT,CASSIARGSDTQYF
TRBJ1-1,-,TRBV11-2,TGTGCCAGCAGCCGCGGGCAGGGAGGGGGGTACACTGAAGCTTTCTTT,CASSRGQGGGYTEAFF
TRBJ2-1,-,TRBV20-1,TGCAGTGCTAGAATGATCGAGCAGTTCTTC,CSARMIEQFF
TRBJ1-1,-,TRBV11-1,TGTGCCAGCAGCCCTCAGGAGGGGGTATGGACTGAAGCTTTCTTT,CASSPQEGVWTEAFF
TRBJ1-1,-,TRBV18,TGTGCCAGCTCACCAGGAGATGAAGCTTTCTTT,CASSPGDEAFF